This T cell receptor beta chain is drawn from a study of cytomegalovirus exposure and HLA in healthy donors. Amplification used 60 Vbeta primers and 13 Jbeta primers. Profiling relied on immunoSEQ multiplex PCR, and the TCRdb table lists in-frame clones only, not all of them. This sample has about 180,000 clones, with 84% found just once. Trimming shortened V by 4 bases and J by 5 bases, and 20 bases separated the two germline ends. Looked up from germline, CDR1 is MGHRA and CDR2 is YSYEKL. The CDR3 sequence is 16 residues long. The sequenced material came from PBMCs. The chain recombines TRBV4-1 with TRBJ1-2; D ambiguous. This receptor was taken from a man between 18 and 35 years old in good health and CMV-seronegative. The CDR3 protein is CASSPQRVAWEYGYTF. CDR3 DNA sequence: TGCGCCAGCAGCCCGCAGAGGGTAGCCTGGGAATATGGCTACACCTTC.